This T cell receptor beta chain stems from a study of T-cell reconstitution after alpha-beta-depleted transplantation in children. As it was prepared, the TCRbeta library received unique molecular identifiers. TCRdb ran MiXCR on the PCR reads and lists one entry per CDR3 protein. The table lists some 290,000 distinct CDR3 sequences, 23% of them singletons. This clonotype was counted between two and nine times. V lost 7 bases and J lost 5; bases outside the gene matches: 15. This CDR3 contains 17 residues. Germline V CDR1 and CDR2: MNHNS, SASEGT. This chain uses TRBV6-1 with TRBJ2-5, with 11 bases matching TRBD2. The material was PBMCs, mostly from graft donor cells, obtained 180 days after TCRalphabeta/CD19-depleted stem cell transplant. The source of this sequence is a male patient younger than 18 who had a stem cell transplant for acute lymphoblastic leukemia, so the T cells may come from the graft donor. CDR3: CASIRGLAALEIETQYF. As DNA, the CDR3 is TGTGCCAGCATCCGGGGACTAGCGGCCCTGGAGATTGAGACCCAGTACTTC.